This TCR beta chain emerged from a study of blood T cell repertoires in COVID-19. The length of the CDR3 is 15 residues. V lost 0 bases to trimming and J lost 0 bases, with 6 bases between them. CDR1 is LGHDT, CDR2 YNNKEL, per germline (reference sequence). Sequenced by immunoSEQ multiplex PCR; TCRdb stores in-frame clones only, minus some. Counted here are 70,000 to 90,000 clones, over 75% occurring once; the ten biggest clones make up more than 3%. The chain joins TRBV3-1 (or the pseudogene TRBV3-2) to TRBJ1-5; the D is unclear. The sequenced sample consisted of peripheral blood. The TCR originated in a man aged 55 to 69 with acute or convalescent COVID-19. The CDR3 nucleotides read TGTGCCAGCAGCCAAGAAGGAGGTAGCAATCAGCCCCAGCATTTT. Its translation: CASSQEGGSNQPQHF.